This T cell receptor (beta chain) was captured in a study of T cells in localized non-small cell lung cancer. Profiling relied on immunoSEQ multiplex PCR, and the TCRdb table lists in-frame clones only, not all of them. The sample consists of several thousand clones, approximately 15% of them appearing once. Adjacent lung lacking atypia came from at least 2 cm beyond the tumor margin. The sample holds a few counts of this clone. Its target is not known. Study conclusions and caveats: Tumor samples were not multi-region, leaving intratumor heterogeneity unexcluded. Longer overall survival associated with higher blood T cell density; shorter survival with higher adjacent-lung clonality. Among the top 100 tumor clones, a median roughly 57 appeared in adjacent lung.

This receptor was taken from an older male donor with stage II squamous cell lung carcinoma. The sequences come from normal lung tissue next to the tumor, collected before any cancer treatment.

CDR3: CASSAGQGNEKLFF. The CDR3, as DNA: TGTGCCAGCTCGGCGGGACAGGGGAATGAAAAACTGTTTTTT. The chain is built from TRBV18 and TRBJ1-4, with TRBD1 matching 10 bases. V gave up 6 bases and J gave up 5 bases; unmatched junction bases: 3. The germline V gene has CDR1 KGHSH and CDR2 LQKENI. This CDR3 is built from 14 residues. Together with reference TRBV18 and TRBJ1-4, the CDR3 gives the full variable domain: NAGVMQNPRHLVRRRGQEARLRCSPMKGHSHVYWYRQLPEEGLKFMVYLQKENIIDESGMPKERFSAEFPKEGPSILRIQQVVRGDSAAYFCASSAGQGNEKLFFGSGTQLSVL.